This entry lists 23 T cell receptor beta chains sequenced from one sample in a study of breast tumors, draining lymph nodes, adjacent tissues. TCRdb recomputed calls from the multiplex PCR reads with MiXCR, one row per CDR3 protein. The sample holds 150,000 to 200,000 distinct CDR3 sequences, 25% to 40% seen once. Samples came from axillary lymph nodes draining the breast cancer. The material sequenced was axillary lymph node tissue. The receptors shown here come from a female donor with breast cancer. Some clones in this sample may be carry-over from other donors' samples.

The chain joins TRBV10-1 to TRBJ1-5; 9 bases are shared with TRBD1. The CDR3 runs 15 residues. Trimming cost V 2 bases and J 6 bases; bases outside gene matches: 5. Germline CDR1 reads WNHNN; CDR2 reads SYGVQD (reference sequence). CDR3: CASSEKGQGSQPQHF. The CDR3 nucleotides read TGCGCCAGCAGTGAGAAAGGACAGGGGAGTCAGCCCCAGCATTTT.

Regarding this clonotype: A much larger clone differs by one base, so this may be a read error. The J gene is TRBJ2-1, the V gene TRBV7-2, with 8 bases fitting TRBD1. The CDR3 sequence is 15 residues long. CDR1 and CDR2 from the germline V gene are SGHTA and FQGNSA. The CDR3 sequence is CASSLRTGSNNEQSF. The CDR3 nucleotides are TGTGCCAGCAGCTTGCGGACAGGGAGTAACAATGAGCAGTCCTTC.

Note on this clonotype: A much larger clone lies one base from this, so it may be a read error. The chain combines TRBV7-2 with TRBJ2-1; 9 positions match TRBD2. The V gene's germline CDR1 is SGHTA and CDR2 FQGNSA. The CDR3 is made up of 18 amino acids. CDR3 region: CAGSLGNVQAGGFDEQFF. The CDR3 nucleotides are TGTGCCGGCAGCTTGGGTAATGTGCAAGCGGGGGGTTTCGATGAGCAGTTCTTC.

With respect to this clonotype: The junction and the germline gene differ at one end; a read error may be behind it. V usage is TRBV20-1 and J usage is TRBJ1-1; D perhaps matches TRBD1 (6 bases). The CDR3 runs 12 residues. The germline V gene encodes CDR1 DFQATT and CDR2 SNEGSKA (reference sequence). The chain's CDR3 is CNATRQATEAFF. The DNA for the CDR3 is TGCAATGCTACCCGACAGGCCACTGAAGCTTTCTTT.

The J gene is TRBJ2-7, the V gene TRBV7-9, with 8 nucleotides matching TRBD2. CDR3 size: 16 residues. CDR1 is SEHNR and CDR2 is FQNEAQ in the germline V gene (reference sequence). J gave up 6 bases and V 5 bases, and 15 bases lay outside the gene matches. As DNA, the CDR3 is TGTGCCAGCAGCCCCCTGGACGGGACTAGGGTTGGCGAGCAGTACTTC. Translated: CASSPLDGTRVGEQYF. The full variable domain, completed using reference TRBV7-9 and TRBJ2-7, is DTGVSQNPRHKITKRGQNVTFRCDPISEHNRLYWYRQTLGQGPEFLTYFQNEAQLEKSRLLSDRFSAERPKGSFSTLEIQRTEQGDSAMYLCASSPLDGTRVGEQYFGPGTRLTVT.

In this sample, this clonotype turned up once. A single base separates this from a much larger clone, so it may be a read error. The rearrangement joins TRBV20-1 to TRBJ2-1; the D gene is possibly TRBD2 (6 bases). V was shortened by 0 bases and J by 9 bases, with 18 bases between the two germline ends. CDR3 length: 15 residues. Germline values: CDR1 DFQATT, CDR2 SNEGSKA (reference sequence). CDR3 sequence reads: CSARDSGLRGSEQFF. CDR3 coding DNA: TGCAGTGCTAGAGATTCGGGGCTTCGGGGGAGTGAGCAGTTCTTC.

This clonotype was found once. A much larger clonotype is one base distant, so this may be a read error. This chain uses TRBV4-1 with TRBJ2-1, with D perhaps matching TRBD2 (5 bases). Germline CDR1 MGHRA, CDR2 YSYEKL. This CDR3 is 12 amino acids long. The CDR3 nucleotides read TGTGCCAGCAGCCAACAAGGGAGTGAGCAGTTCTTC. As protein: CASSQQGSEQFF.

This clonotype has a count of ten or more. CDR3 in amino acids: CASSLWGATNEKLFF. The CDR3 DNA follows: TGTGCCAGCAGCTTATGGGGAGCAACTAATGAAAAACTGTTTTTT. The V and J genes are TRBV7-9 and TRBJ1-4, with D hard to call. Germline V gene sequence: CDR1 SEHNR, CDR2 FQNEAQ (reference sequence). The CDR3 loop spans 15 amino acids. Trimming left V 2 bases short and J 0 bases short, with 7 bases between. Based on the CDR3 plus reference TRBV7-9 and TRBJ1-4, the full variable domain is DTGVSQNPRHKITKRGQNVTFRCDPISEHNRLYWYRQTLGQGPEFLTYFQNEAQLEKSRLLSDRFSAERPKGSFSTLEIQRTEQGDSAMYLCASSLWGATNEKLFFGSGTQLSVL.

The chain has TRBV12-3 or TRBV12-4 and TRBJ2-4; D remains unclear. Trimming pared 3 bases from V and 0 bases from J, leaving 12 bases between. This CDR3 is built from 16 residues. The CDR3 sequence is CASSFTEQLAKNIQYF. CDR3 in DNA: TGTGCCAGCAGTTTCACAGAACAGCTAGCCAAAAACATTCAGTACTTC.

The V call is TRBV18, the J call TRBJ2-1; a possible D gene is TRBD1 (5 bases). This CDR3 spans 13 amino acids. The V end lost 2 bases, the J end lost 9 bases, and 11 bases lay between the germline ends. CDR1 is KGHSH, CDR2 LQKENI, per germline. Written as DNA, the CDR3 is TGTGCCAGCTCACCAGGACATAAAGGTGAGCAGTTCTTC. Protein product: CASSPGHKGEQFF.

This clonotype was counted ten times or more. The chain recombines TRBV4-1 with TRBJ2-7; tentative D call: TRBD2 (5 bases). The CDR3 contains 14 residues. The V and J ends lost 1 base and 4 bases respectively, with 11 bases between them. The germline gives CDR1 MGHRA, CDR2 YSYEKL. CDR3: CASSQGASGYEQYF. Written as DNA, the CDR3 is TGCGCCAGCAGCCAAGGAGCAAGCGGTTACGAGCAGTACTTC.

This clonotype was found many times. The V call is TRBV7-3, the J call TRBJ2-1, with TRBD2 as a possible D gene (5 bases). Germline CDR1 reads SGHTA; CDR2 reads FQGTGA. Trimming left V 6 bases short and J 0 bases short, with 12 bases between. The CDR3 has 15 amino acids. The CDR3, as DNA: TGTGCCAGCAGTCCGGGTGGGAGCTCCTACAATGAGCAGTTCTTC. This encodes CASSPGGSSYNEQFF.

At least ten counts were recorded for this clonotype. CDR3 loop: CASRDIGTGVDEQYF. The CDR3 DNA follows: TGTGCCAGCAGAGACATAGGGACAGGGGTCGACGAGCAGTACTTC. V usage is TRBV2 and J usage is TRBJ2-7; TRBD1 matches at 10 bases. The CDR3 covers 15 residues. Germline CDR1 SNHLY, CDR2 FYNNEI. V lost 6 bases and J lost 5; bases outside the gene matches: 10.

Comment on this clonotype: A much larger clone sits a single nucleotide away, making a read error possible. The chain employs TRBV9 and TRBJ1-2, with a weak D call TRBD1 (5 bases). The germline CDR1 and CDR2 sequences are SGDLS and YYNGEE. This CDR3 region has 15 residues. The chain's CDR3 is CASSVGDGGNYGSTF. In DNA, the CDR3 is TGTGCCAGCAGCGTAGGGGATGGGGGAAACTATGGCTCCACCTTC. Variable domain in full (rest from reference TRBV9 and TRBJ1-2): DSGVTQTPKHLITATGQRVTLRCSPRSGDLSVYWYQQSLDQGLQFLIQYYNGEERAKGNILERFSAQQFPDLHSELNLSSLELGDSALYFCASSVGDGGNYGSTFGSGTRLTVV.

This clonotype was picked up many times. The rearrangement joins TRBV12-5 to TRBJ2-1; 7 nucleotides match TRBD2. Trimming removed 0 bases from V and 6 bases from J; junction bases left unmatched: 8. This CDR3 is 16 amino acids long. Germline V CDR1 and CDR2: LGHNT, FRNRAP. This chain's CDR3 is CASGLVGSGGVNEQFF. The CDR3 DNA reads TGTGCTAGTGGTTTGGTCGGGTCGGGAGGTGTCAATGAGCAGTTCTTC.

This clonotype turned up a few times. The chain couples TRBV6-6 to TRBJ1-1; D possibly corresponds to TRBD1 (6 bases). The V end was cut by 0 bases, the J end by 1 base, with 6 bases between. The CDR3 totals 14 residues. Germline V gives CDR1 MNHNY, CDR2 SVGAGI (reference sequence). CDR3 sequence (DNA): TGTGCCAGCAGTTACTCGACAGGGAACACTGAAGCTTTCTTT. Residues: CASSYSTGNTEAFF.

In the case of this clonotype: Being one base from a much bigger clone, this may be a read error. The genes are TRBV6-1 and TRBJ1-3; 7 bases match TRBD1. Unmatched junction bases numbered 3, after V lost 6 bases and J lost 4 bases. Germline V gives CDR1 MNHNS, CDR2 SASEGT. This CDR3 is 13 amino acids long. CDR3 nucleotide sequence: TGTGCCAGCAGGACAGGGAGAGGAAACACCATATATTTT. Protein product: CASRTGRGNTIYF.

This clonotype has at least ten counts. CDR3 bases: TGCAGCGTTGCCAGTCCCCCCGGGGAGCTGTTTTTT. Translating it yields CSVASPPGELFF. This chain uses TRBV29-1 with TRBJ2-2; D ambiguous. This CDR3 has 12 residues. V lost 4 bases and J 6 bases, leaving 9 bases between the germline ends. The germline V gene has CDR1 SQVTM and CDR2 ANQGSEA.

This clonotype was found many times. The CDR3 is CASSARRQGSFPGELFF. CDR3 bases: TGTGCCAGCAGCGCGAGGAGACAGGGTAGTTTCCCCGGGGAGCTGTTTTTT. The rearrangement uses TRBV9 and TRBJ2-2, with 7 positions matching TRBD1. Germline CDR1 is SGDLS and CDR2 is YYNGEE. Losses at the gene ends were 3 bases for V and 6 bases for J; bases not matched to a gene: 14. This CDR3 spans 17 amino acids.

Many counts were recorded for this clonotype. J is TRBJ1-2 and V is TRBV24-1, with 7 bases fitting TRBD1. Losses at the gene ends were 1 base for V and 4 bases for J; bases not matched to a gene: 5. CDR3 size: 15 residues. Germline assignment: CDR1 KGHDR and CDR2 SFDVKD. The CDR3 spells CATSDLRGQLYGYTF. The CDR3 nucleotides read TGTGCCACCAGTGATTTACGGGGACAGCTCTATGGCTACACCTTC.

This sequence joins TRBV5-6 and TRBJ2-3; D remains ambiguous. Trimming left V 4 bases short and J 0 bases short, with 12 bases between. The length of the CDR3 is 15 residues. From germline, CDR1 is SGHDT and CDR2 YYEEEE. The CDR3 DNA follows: TGTGCCAGCAGCGATGACGTTCATAGCACAGATACGCAGTATTTT. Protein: CASSDDVHSTDTQYF.

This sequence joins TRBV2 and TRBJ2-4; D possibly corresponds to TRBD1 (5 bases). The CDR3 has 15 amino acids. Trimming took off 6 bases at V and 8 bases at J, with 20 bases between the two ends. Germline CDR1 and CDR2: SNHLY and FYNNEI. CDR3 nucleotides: TGTGCCAGCAGCGTAGCTGGGGCAGGGATAGACATTCAGTACTTC. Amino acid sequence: CASSVAGAGIDIQYF.

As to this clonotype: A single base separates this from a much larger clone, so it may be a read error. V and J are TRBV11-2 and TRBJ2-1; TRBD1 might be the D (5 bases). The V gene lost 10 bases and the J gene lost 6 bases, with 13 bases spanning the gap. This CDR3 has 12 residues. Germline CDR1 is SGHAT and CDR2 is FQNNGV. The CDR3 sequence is CATLGQSNEQFF. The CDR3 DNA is TGTGCCACCTTGGGGCAGAGCAATGAGCAGTTCTTC.